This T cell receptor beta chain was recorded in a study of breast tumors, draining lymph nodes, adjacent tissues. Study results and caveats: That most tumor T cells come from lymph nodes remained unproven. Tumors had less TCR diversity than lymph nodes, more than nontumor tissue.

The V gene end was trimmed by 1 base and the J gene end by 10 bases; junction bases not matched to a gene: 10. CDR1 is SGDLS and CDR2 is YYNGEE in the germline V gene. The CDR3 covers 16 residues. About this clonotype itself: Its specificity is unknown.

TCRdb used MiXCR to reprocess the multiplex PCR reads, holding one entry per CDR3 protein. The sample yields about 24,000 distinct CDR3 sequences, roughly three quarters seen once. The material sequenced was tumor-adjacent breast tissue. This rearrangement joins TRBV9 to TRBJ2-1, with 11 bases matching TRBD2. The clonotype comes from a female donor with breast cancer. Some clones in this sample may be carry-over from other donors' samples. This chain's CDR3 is CASSVTRSGRAGEQFF. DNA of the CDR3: TGTGCCAGCAGCGTAACGCGTAGCGGGAGGGCCGGAGAGCAGTTCTTC.